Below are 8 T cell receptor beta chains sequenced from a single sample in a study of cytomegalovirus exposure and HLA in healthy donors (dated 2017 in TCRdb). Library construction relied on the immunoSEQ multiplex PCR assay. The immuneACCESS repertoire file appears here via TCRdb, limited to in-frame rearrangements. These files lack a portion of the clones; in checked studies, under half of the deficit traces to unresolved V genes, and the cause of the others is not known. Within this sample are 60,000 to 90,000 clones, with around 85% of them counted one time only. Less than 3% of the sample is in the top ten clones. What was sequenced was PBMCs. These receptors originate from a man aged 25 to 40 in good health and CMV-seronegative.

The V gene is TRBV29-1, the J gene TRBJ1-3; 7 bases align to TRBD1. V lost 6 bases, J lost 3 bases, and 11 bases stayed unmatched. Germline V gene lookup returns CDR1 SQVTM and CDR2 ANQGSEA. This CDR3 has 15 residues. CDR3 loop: CSVTGTDEIGNTIYF. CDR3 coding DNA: TGCAGCGTAACCGGGACAGATGAAATTGGAAACACCATATATTTT.

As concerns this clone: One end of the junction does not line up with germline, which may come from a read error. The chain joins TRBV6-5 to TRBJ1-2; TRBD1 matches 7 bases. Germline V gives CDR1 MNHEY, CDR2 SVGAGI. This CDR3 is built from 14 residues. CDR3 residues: CAGSQPGQVHGYTF. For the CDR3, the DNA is TGTGCCGGCAGCCAACCCGGACAGGTCCATGGCTACACCTTC.

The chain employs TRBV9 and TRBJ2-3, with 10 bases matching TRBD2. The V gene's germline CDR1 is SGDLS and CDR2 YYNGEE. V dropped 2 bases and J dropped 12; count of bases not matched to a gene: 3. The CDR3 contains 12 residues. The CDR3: CASSVASGGQYF. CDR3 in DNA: TGTGCCAGCAGCGTGGCTAGCGGGGGACAGTATTTT.

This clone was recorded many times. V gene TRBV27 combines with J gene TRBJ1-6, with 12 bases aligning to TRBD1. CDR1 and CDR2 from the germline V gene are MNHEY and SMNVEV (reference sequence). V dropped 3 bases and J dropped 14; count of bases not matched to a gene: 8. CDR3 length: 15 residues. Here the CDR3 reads CASSFGDRGLLALHF. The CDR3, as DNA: TGTGCCAGCAGTTTCGGGGACAGGGGGCTTTTAGCCCTCCACTTT.

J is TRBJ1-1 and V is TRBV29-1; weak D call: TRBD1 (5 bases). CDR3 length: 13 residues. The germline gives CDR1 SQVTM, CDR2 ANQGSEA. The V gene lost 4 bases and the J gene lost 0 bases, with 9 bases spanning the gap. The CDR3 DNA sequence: TGCAGCGTTGCAGGGAAGATGAACACTGAAGCTTTCTTT. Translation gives CSVAGKMNTEAFF. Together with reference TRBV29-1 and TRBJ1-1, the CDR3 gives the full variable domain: SAVISQKPSRDICQRGTSLTIQCQVDSQVTMMFWYRQQPGQSLTLIATANQGSEATYESGFVIDKFPISRPNLTFSTLTVSNMSPEDSSIYLCSVAGKMNTEAFFGQGTRLTVV.

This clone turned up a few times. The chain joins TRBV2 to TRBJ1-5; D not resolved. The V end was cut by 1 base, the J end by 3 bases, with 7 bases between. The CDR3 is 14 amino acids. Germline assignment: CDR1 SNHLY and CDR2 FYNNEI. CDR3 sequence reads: CASSEEAVNQPQHF. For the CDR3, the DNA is TGTGCCAGCAGTGAAGAGGCGGTCAATCAGCCCCAGCATTTT.

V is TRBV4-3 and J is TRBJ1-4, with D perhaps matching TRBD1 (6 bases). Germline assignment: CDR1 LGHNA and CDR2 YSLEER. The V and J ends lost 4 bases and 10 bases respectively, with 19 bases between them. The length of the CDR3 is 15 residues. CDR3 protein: CASSLTAGAQGKLFF. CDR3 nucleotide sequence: TGCGCCAGCAGCCTTACGGCGGGGGCGCAGGGAAAACTGTTTTTT.

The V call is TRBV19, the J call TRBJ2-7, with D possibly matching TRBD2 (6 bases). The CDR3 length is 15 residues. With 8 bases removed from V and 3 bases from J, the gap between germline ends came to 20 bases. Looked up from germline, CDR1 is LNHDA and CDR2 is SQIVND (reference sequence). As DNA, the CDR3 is TGTGCCAGTGGCCCCTTGGAGGGTGGGATCTACGAGCAGTACTTC. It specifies CASGPLEGGIYEQYF.